Presented here are 26 T cell receptor beta chains from one specimen sequenced in a study of blood T cell repertoires in COVID-19. Repertoires were generated with immunoSEQ multiplex PCR, while TCRdb's copy carries only in-frame clones and drops some. The repertoire holds about 230,000 clones, with about 79% as singletons. The sequencing input was peripheral blood. These receptors originate from a woman between 35 and 50 years old who had recovered from COVID-19.

A single count supports this clone. V gene TRBV18 combines with J gene TRBJ1-4, with D uncertain. This CDR3 is 14 amino acids long. Germline CDR1 is KGHSH and CDR2 is LQKENI. The ends were cut back, 3 bases at V and 0 bases at J, with 5 bases in the middle. CDR3 in amino acids: CASSPTATNEKLFF. The DNA of the CDR3 is TGTGCCAGCTCACCGACTGCAACTAATGAAAAACTGTTTTTT.

In this sample, this clone turned up once. The rearrangement joins TRBV19 to TRBJ1-1; the D is unclear. This CDR3 is 13 amino acids long. Germline CDR1 is LNHDA and CDR2 is SQIVND (reference sequence). V gave up 3 bases and J gave up 1 base, with 6 bases separating them. CDR3 DNA sequence: TGTGCCAGTAGTATTAACAGGAACACTGAAGCTTTCTTT. Amino acid sequence: CASSINRNTEAFF.

This CDR3 reads CASSKEVGPQHF. The CDR3 nucleotides are TGTGCCAGTAGTAAGGAGGTGGGGCCCCAGCATTTT. The chain joins TRBV19 to TRBJ1-5, with D hard to call. V was trimmed by 4 bases and J by 9 bases, leaving 10 bases between them. The CDR3 extends over 12 amino acids. From germline, CDR1 is LNHDA and CDR2 SQIVND (reference sequence).

V usage is TRBV7-2 and J usage is TRBJ1-1; D uncertain. Trimming took 2 bases from V and 0 from J, leaving 7 bases between them. Germline V gene lookup returns CDR1 SGHTA and CDR2 FQGNSA. The CDR3 covers 14 residues. The DNA of the CDR3 is TGTGCCAGCAGCTTATACTTGCTGAACACTGAAGCTTTCTTT. This codes for CASSLYLLNTEAFF.

V and J are TRBV6-2 or TRBV6-3 and TRBJ2-7, with D possibly matching TRBD1 (6 bases). In germline, CDR1 is MNHEY, CDR2 SVGEGT. This CDR3 comprises 14 residues. Trimming removed 4 bases from V and 2 bases from J, with 12 bases in between. CDR3 protein: CASSSAGETYEQYF. The CDR3 DNA sequence: TGTGCCAGCAGTTCCGCAGGGGAAACCTACGAGCAGTACTTC.

The rearrangement links TRBV28 to TRBJ1-6, with TRBD1 identical over 7 bases. The CDR3 is made up of 12 amino acids. After removal of 10 bases from V and 8 bases from J, the junction contained 5 bases not matched to a gene. In germline, CDR1 is MDHEN, CDR2 SYDVKM. The CDR3 DNA reads TGTGCCACCGTCCAGGGGGATTCACCCCTCCACTTT. It translates to CATVQGDSPLHF.

V and J are TRBV5-4 and TRBJ2-3; the D gene is possibly TRBD2 (7 bases). Trimming took off 0 bases at V and 6 bases at J, with 17 bases between the two ends. Germline V gene data show CDR1 as SGHNT and CDR2 as YYREEE (reference sequence). This CDR3 contains 16 residues. DNA of the CDR3: TGTGCCAGCAGCTTGGAGGGGGGGCGTGTGATCGATACGCAGTATTTT. Amino acids: CASSLEGGRVIDTQYF.

This clone was counted only a few times. The chain recombines TRBV7-9 with TRBJ2-1; D is undetermined. V gave up 4 bases and J gave up 0 bases, with 10 bases separating them. This CDR3 comprises 15 residues. Germline-derived CDR1 and CDR2 are SEHNR and FQNEAQ (reference sequence). The CDR3 region is CASSSGSSSYNEQFF. The CDR3 DNA is TGTGCCAGCAGCTCGGGTTCGAGCTCCTACAATGAGCAGTTCTTC.

This chain uses TRBV7-9 with TRBJ1-3; D not certain. In germline, CDR1 is SEHNR, CDR2 FQNEAQ (reference sequence). Trimming stripped 3 bases from V and 1 base from J, with 10 bases between. This CDR3 contains 15 residues. This CDR3 is CASSFGSTSGNTIYF. CDR3 DNA: TGTGCCAGCAGCTTCGGTTCGACTTCTGGAAACACCATATATTTT.

V gene TRBV19 combines with J gene TRBJ2-1; TRBD2 aligns across 10 bases. J was trimmed by 4 bases and V by 3 bases; bases with no gene match: 9. The germline gives CDR1 LNHDA, CDR2 SQIVND (reference sequence). The CDR3 totals 17 residues. The CDR3 loop is CASSIRTERGGYNEQFF. In DNA form, the CDR3 reads TGTGCCAGTAGTATCCGTACGGAGCGGGGGGGGTACAATGAGCAGTTCTTC.

The gene calls are TRBV3-1 (or the pseudogene TRBV3-2) and TRBJ2-3; 7 bases map to TRBD2. The CDR3 runs to 15 residues. J gave up 11 bases and V 5 bases, and 16 bases lay outside the gene matches. Germline assignment: CDR1 LGHDT and CDR2 YNNKEL (reference sequence). CDR3 protein: CASSGGLPTLPGQYF. In nucleotides, the CDR3 is TGTGCCAGCAGCGGGGGACTACCAACCCTCCCGGGGCAGTATTTT.

The genes are TRBV9 and TRBJ2-1; 13 nucleotides agree with TRBD2. V gave up 0 bases and J gave up 5 bases; unmatched junction bases: 5. The CDR3 sequence is 17 residues long. In germline, CDR1 is SGDLS, CDR2 YYNGEE. The CDR3 nucleotides read TGTGCCAGCAGCGTAGTGGGGACTAGCGGGGCCAACAATGAGCAGTTCTTC. It specifies CASSVVGTSGANNEQFF. Supplemented by reference TRBV9 and TRBJ2-1, the full variable domain reads DSGVTQTPKHLITATGQRVTLRCSPRSGDLSVYWYQQSLDQGLQFLIQYYNGEERAKGNILERFSAQQFPDLHSELNLSSLELGDSALYFCASSVVGTSGANNEQFFGPGTRLTVL.

This clone was recorded only once. This chain joins TRBV7-9 and TRBJ1-1; D ambiguous. This CDR3 region has 12 residues. V lost 5 bases to trimming and J lost 10 bases, with 14 bases between them. CDR1 and CDR2 from the germline V gene are SEHNR and FQNEAQ (reference sequence). This CDR3 reads CASSDRESRAFF. CDR3 bases: TGTGCCAGCAGCGATAGAGAAAGTCGAGCTTTCTTT.

The chain links TRBV5-6 to TRBJ1-5; D is unresolved. The CDR3 is 14 residues long. Germline V lookup: CDR1 SGHDT, CDR2 YYEEEE. V was cut by 2 bases and J by 4 bases, with 10 bases left in between. The CDR3 spells CASSFGLSNQPQHF. CDR3 DNA: TGTGCCAGCAGCTTTGGACTTTCAAATCAGCCCCAGCATTTT.

This clone was counted a few times. This rearrangement joins TRBV4-2 to TRBJ2-1, with 9 positions matching TRBD2. V gave up 0 bases and J gave up 4 bases; unmatched junction bases: 7. The CDR3 has 17 amino acids. Germline assignment: CDR1 LGHNA and CDR2 YNFKEQ. The CDR3: CASSQDGGGDLYNEQFF. CDR3 in DNA: TGTGCCAGCAGCCAAGACGGCGGGGGGGATCTTTACAATGAGCAGTTCTTC.

The CDR3 sequence is CASSPGDEQYF. CDR3 bases: TGCGCCAGCAGCCCCGGGGACGAGCAGTACTTC. This rearrangement joins TRBV4-1 to TRBJ2-7; possible D gene TRBD2, 5 bases. The germline V gene has CDR1 MGHRA and CDR2 YSYEKL. The CDR3 extends over 11 amino acids. V lost 4 bases, J lost 5 bases, and 6 bases lay in between.

The V and J genes are TRBV5-1 and TRBJ1-2; D ambiguous. This CDR3 has 12 residues. V gave up 0 bases and J gave up 4 bases, with 4 bases separating them. The germline CDR1 and CDR2 sequences are SGHRS and YFSETQ. CDR3 bases: TGCGCCAGCAGCTTGGACAGCTATGGCTACACCTTC. Encoded protein: CASSLDSYGYTF.

The J gene is TRBJ2-1, the V gene TRBV3-1 (or the pseudogene TRBV3-2); 8 bases are shared with TRBD1. Trimming at V came to 1 base and at J to 7 bases, leaving 6 bases not matched to a gene. Germline lookup yields CDR1 LGHDT and CDR2 YNNKEL (reference sequence). This CDR3 contains 15 residues. This chain's CDR3 is CASSQAWQGANEQFF. The DNA for the CDR3 is TGTGCCAGCAGCCAAGCCTGGCAGGGGGCGAATGAGCAGTTCTTC.

The chain links TRBV4-2 to TRBJ1-2, with 10 positions matching TRBD1. The length of the CDR3 is 15 residues. Germline lookup yields CDR1 LGHNA and CDR2 YNFKEQ. V lost 3 bases to trimming and J lost 1 base; unmatched junction nucleotides: 2. The CDR3 DNA is TGTGCCAGCAGCCAGGGGACAGGGGATAACTATGGCTACACCTTC. It translates to CASSQGTGDNYGYTF.

The chain combines TRBV6-6 with TRBJ2-7; perhaps TRBD2 as D (5 bases). Trimming left V 6 bases short and J 4 bases short, with 13 bases between. This CDR3 has 13 amino acids. Germline CDR1 is MNHNY and CDR2 is SVGAGI (reference sequence). In DNA, the CDR3 is TGTGCCAGCAGCCACGGGGTAACGTACGAGCAGTACTTC. Its translation: CASSHGVTYEQYF.

This clone was detected only a few times. V gene TRBV7-9 combines with J gene TRBJ2-1; D is possibly TRBD2 (6 bases). The CDR3 contains 16 residues. Trimming shortened V by 5 bases and J by 1 base, and 15 bases separated the two germline ends. Per germline, CDR1 SEHNR and CDR2 FQNEAQ (reference sequence). CDR3 protein: CASSPGGAGSYNEQFF. The DNA for the CDR3 is TGTGCCAGCAGCCCCGGGGGTGCGGGGTCCTACAATGAGCAGTTCTTC.

This clone was observed a single time. V usage is TRBV18 and J usage is TRBJ2-3; tentatively, D is TRBD1 (6 bases). The CDR3 contains 18 residues. Germline V gene data show CDR1 as KGHSH and CDR2 as LQKENI. V lost 3 bases and J lost 4, with 23 bases in between. The CDR3: CASSPIRYPGQEADTQYF. The CDR3 DNA reads TGTGCCAGCTCACCGATCCGATATCCGGGACAAGAGGCAGATACGCAGTATTTT.

This sequence joins TRBV12-3 or TRBV12-4 and TRBJ2-2; the D gene is possibly TRBD1 (5 bases). The CDR3 loop spans 13 amino acids. The V gene lost 3 bases and the J gene lost 3 bases, with 5 bases spanning the gap. The CDR3 reads CASSFRDTGELFF. The CDR3 nucleotides are TGTGCCAGCAGTTTCAGGGACACCGGGGAGCTGTTTTTT.

V and J are TRBV3-1 (or the pseudogene TRBV3-2) and TRBJ1-2; 10 positions agree with TRBD1. The V gene's germline CDR1 is LGHDT and CDR2 YNNKEL (reference sequence). The CDR3 has 12 amino acids. V dropped 9 bases and J dropped 6; count of bases not matched to a gene: 4. The CDR3 is CASRTGGHGYTF. For the CDR3, the DNA is TGTGCCAGTAGGACAGGGGGTCATGGCTACACCTTC.

The gene calls are TRBV5-1 and TRBJ2-7, with D possibly being TRBD1 (6 bases). Per germline, CDR1 SGHRS and CDR2 YFSETQ. Trimming cost V 4 bases and J 6 bases, with 23 bases left between them. This CDR3 has 16 residues. The CDR3 protein is CASSLTIGASRGEQYF. In DNA form, the CDR3 reads TGCGCCAGCAGCCTGACTATCGGTGCATCCAGGGGCGAGCAGTACTTC.

DNA for the CDR3: TGTGCCAGCAGCGTCGGTCCCGACACCGACTACGAGCAGTACTTC. Translating it yields CASSVGPDTDYEQYF. The gene calls are TRBV9 and TRBJ2-7; D is unresolved. This CDR3 contains 15 residues. Germline V lookup: CDR1 SGDLS, CDR2 YYNGEE. Between the trimmed V and J ends, which lost 2 bases and 3 bases, there was a span of 15 bases.